This T cell receptor (beta chain) emerged from a study of regulatory T cells in long-lasting Graves disease. The study's findings and limits: Those with persistent disease had in common more public clonotypes (about 3,000) than new patients (approximately 990). Less diverse TCR repertoires were seen in persistent Graves' patients than in newly diagnosed ones.

This clonotype has at least ten counts. What it binds is unknown. V lost 4 bases and J 8 bases, leaving 27 bases between the germline ends. The CDR3 sequence is 17 residues long. The germline CDR1 and CDR2 sequences are SGHDT and YYEEEE. Time point denoted: newly diagnosed GD, antithyroid drugs for less than 3 months. TCR sequences were obtained from RNA taken from PBMCs. Construction of the TCR beta libraries employed iRepertoire HTBI primers in conjunction with Arm-PCR of CDR3 regions. TCRdb re-called the multiplex PCR reads through MiXCR, storing one row per CDR3 protein. The sample consists of fewer than 350,000 distinct CDR3 sequences, 15% to 20% of them appearing once.

The source material was peripheral blood mononuclear cells (PBMCs), sampled at new diagnosis, from a patient treated with antithyroid drugs. The rearrangement links TRBV5-6 to TRBJ1-2; D is undetermined. The clonotype was recovered from a female donor with Graves disease. The chain's CDR3 is CASSRKVPEDIAGGYTF. For the CDR3, the DNA is TGTGCCAGCAGCCGTAAGGTCCCAGAAGACATCGCGGGAGGCTACACCTTC. The full variable domain, in which reference TRBV5-6 and TRBJ1-2 provide the parts outside the CDR3, is DAGVTQSPTHLIKTRGQQVTLRCSPKSGHDTVSWYQQALGQGPQFIFQYYEEEERQRGNFPDRFSGHQFPNYSSELNVNALLLGDSALYLCASSRKVPEDIAGGYTFGSGTRLTVV.